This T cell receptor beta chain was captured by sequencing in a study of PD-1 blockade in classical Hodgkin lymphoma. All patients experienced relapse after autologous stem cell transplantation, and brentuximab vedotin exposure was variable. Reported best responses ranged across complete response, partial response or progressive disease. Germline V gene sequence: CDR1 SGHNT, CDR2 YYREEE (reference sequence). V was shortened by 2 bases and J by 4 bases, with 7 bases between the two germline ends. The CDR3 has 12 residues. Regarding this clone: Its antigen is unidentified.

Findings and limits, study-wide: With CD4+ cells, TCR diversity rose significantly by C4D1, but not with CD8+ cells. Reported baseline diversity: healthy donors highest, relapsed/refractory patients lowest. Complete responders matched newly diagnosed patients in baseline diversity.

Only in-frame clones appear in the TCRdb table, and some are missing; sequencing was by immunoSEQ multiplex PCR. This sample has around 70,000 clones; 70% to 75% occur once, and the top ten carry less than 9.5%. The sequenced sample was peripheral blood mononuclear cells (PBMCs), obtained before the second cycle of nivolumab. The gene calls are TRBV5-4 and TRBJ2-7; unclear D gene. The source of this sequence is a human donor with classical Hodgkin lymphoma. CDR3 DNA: TGTGCCAGCAGCTTCTCAAATTACGAGCAGTACTTC. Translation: CASSFSNYEQYF.